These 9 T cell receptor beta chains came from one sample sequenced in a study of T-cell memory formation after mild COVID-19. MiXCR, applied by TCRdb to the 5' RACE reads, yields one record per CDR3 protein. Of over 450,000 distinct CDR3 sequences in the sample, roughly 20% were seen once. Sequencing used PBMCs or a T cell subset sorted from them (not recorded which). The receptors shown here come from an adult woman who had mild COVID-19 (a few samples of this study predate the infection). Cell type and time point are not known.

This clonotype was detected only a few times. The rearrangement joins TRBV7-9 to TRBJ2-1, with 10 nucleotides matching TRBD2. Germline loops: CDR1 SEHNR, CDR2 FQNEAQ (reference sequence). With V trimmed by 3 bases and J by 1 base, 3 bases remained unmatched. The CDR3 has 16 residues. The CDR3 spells CASSFKAGGSYNEQFF. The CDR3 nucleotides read TGTGCCAGCAGCTTCAAAGCGGGAGGGTCCTACAATGAGCAGTTCTTC.

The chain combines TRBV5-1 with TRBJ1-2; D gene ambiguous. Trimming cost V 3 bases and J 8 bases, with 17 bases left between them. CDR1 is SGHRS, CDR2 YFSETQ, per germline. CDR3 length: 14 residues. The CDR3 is CASSSTSYGSGYTF. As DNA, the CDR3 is TGCGCCAGCAGCTCGACCTCCTACGGGAGCGGCTACACCTTC.

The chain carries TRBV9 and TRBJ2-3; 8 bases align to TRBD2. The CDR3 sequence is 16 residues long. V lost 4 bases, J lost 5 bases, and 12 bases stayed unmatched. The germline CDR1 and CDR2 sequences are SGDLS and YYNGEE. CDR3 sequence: CASSPGLTSGGDTQYF. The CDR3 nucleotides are TGTGCCAGCAGCCCCGGCTTGACCAGCGGGGGAGATACGCAGTATTTT.

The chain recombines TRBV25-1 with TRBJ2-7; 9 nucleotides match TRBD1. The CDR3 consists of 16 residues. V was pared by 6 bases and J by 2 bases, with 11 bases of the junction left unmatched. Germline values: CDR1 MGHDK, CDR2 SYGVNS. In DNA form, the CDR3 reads TGTGCCAGCAGGGCCCTTCTCGGGACAGGGACCTACGAGCAGTACTTC. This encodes CASRALLGTGTYEQYF.

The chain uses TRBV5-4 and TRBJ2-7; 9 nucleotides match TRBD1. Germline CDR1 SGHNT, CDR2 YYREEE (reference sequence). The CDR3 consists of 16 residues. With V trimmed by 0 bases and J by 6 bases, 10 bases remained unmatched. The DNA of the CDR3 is TGTGCCAGCAGCTTGGCAGGGACAGGGATATCGCGCGAGCAGTACTTC. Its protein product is CASSLAGTGISREQYF.

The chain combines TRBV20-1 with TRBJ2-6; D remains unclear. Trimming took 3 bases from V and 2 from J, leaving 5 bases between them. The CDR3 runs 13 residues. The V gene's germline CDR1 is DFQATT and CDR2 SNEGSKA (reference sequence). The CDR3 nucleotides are TGCAGTGCTAGTATAGCTGGGGCCAACGTCCTGACTTTC. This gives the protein CSASIAGANVLTF.

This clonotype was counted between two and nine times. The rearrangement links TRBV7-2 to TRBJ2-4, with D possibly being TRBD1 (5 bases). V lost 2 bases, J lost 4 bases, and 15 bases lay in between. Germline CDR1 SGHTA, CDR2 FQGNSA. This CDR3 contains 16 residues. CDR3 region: CASSLRSGAGKNIQYF. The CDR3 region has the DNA TGTGCCAGCAGCTTACGTAGTGGGGCAGGAAAAAACATTCAGTACTTC.

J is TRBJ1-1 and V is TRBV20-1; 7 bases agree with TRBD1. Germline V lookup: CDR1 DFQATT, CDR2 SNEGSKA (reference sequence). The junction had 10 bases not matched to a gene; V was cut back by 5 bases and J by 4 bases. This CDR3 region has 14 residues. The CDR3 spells CSAPQGWRGTEAFF. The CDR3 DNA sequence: TGCAGTGCTCCACAGGGGTGGAGGGGCACTGAAGCTTTCTTT.

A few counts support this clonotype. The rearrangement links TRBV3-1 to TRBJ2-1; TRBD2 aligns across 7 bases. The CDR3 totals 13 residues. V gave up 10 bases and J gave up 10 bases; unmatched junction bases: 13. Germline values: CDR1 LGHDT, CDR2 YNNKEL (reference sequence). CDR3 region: CATATIRGDEQFF. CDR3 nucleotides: TGTGCCACCGCCACAATTCGGGGGGACGAGCAGTTCTTC.